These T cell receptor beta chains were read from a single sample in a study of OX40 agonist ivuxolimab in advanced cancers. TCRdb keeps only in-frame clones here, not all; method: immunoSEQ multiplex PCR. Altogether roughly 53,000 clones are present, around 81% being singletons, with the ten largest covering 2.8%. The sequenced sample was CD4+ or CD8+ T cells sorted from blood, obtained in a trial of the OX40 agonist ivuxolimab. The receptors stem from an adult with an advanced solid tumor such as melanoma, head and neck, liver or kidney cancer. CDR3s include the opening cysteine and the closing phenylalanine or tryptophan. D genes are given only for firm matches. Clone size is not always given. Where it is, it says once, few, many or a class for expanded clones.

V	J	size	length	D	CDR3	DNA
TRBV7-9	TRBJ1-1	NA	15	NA	CASSPTTRQNTEAFF	TGTGCCAGCAGCCCGACTACCCGACAGAACACTGAAGCTTTCTTT
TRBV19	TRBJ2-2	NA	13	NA	CASRGMSTGELFF	TGTGCCAGTAGGGGAATGAGCACCGGGGAGCTGTTTTTT
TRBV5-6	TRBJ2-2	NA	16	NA	CASSLGSGTGTGELFF	TGTGCCAGCAGCTTAGGGTCAGGAACAGGCACCGGGGAGCTGTTTTTT
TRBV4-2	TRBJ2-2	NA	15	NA	CASSPTGSNTGELFF	TGTGCCAGCAGCCCGACGGGGTCGAACACCGGGGAGCTGTTTTTT
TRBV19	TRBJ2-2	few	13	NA	CASSTQNTGELFF	TGTGCCAGTAGTACCCAGAACACCGGGGAGCTGTTTTTT
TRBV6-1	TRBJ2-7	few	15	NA	CASSAYRGQQGEQYF	TGTGCCAGCAGTGCATATCGCGGGCAACAGGGAGAGCAGTACTTC
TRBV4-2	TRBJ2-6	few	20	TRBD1	CASRGISGQGAPAGANVLTF	TGTGCCAGCAGGGGGATCTCGGGACAGGGGGCACCGGCGGGGGCCAACGTCCTGACTTTC
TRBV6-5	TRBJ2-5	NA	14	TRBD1	CASRLTGDRETQYF	TGTGCCAGCCGACTTACAGGGGATCGAGAGACCCAGTACTTC
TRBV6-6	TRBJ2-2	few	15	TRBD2	CASSRLAGTTGELFF	TGTGCCAGCAGCAGACTAGCGGGGACGACCGGGGAGCTGTTTTTT
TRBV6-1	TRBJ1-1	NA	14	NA	CASSGTALFTEAFF	TGTGCCAGCAGTGGGACAGCACTCTTCACTGAAGCTTTCTTT
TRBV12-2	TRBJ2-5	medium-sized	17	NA	CASRLGSWASPQETQYF	TGTGCAAGTCGCTTGGGTTCGTGGGCGAGCCCCCAAGAGACCCAGTACTTC
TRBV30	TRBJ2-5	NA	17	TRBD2	CAWSGTSGRASRETQYF	TGTGCCTGGAGTGGGACTAGCGGGAGGGCCTCAAGAGAGACCCAGTACTTC
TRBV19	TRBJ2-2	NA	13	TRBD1	CASIQGAYGELFF	TGTGCCAGTATCCAGGGGGCATATGGGGAGCTGTTTTTT
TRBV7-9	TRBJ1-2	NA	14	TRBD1	CASSLGGQGPGYTF	TGTGCCAGCAGCTTAGGGGGACAGGGGCCTGGCTACACCTTC